In its sample, the clone carrying this TCR beta chain was seen once. The data stem from a study of cytomegalovirus exposure and HLA in healthy donors. Per the germline V gene, CDR1 is MDHEN and CDR2 is SYDVKM. This CDR3 contains 14 residues. V lost 5 bases to trimming and J lost 6 bases; unmatched junction nucleotides: 4. Vbeta (60) and Jbeta (13) primers were used in the PCR. Data came from immunoSEQ multiplex PCR; TCRdb stores just in-frame clones and leaves some out. The repertoire holds approximately 67,000 clones, with 80% to 90% as singletons. The clonotype originates from a woman in her twenties or thirties in good health and CMV-seropositive. The specimen was PBMCs. V and J are TRBV28 and TRBJ1-4; 9 positions match TRBD1. The CDR3 DNA sequence: TGTGCCAGCAGTCACGGGACAGGGTATGAAAAACTGTTTTTT. This gives the protein CASSHGTGYEKLFF.